This T cell receptor beta chain was retrieved from a study of tumor and adjacent non-tumor tissue in lung cancer. Turning to the study itself: Stage I to III disease affected about nine men and 5 women aged roughly 30 to 80. Findings and limits, study-wide: Tumor tissue had significantly higher TCR diversity than normal lung.

Three rounds of nested PCR, following a modified ARM-PCR protocol, produced the TCRbeta library. TCRdb reprocessed the multiplex PCR reads with MiXCR, giving one entry per CDR3 protein. The table lists under 45,000 distinct CDR3 sequences, roughly 60% of them singletons, with 45% to 50% in the top ten. As to this clonotype: No antigen is known for it. A much larger clone is a single base away; this may be a read error.

Per the germline V gene, CDR1 is MGHRA and CDR2 is YSYEKL. CDR3 length equals 16 residues. No cell sorting was done before RNA was extracted from the tissue. More than 3 cm separated this lung sample from the edge of the tumor. This TCR derives from a man aged 50 to 60 with non-small cell lung cancer. The chain carries TRBV4-1 and TRBJ1-2; TRBD1 is a possible D gene (5 bases). Sequenced: distant non-tumor lung tissue. The CDR3 DNA follows: TGCGCCAGCGGCCAAGAAGGTTCGGGGGTTAACTATGGCTACACCTTC. This gives the protein CASGQEGSGVNYGYTF.